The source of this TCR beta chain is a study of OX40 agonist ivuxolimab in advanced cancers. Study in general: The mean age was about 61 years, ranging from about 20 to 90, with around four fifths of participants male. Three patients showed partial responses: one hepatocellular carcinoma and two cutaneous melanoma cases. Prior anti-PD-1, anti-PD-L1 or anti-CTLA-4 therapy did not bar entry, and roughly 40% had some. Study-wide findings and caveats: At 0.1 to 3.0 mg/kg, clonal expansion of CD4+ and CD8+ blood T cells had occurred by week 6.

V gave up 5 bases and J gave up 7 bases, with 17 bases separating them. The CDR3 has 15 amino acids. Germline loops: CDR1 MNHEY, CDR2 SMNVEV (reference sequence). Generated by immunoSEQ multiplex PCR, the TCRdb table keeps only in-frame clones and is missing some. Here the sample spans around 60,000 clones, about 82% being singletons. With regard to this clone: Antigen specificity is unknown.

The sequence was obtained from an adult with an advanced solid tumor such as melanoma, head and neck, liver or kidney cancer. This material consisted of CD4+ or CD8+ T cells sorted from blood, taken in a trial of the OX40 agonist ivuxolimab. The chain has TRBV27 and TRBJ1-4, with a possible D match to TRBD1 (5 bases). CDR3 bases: TGTGCCAGCAGTCAAACAGGATTAACGGGTGAAAAACTGTTTTTT. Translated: CASSQTGLTGEKLFF.